Listed below are T cell receptor beta chains from one sample, sequenced in a study of shared clonotypes between healthy human individuals. TCRdb's table, derived via immunoSEQ multiplex PCR, lists solely in-frame clones and lacks some. The table records under 700,000 clones, approximately 96% of them present only once. Sequenced input: naive CD8+ T cells sorted from blood. The receptor set was obtained from a woman aged 25 to 45 in good health. The CDR3 runs from the conserved cysteine through the conserved F or W. Fields, in order: clone size, J gene, V gene, D gene, CDR3 protein, CDR3 DNA. D genes are given only for firm matches. Part of the rows lack a size; the others show once, few, many or a class for expanded clones.

-,TRBJ1-2,TRBV4-1,-,CASSQDGRRTNYGYTF,TGCGCCAGCAGCCAAGATGGGCGGAGAACTAACTATGGCTACACCTTC
-,TRBJ2-7,TRBV2,-,CASIDISYEQYF,TGTGCCAGCATTGACATCTCCTACGAGCAGTACTTC
-,TRBJ2-7,TRBV5-6,-,CASSLVGTYEQYF,TGTGCCAGCAGCTTGGTAGGGACCTACGAGCAGTACTTC
once,TRBJ1-2,TRBV2,-,CASSGVGEGYGYTF,TGTGCCAGCAGTGGAGTAGGGGAGGGCTATGGCTACACCTTC
-,TRBJ1-5,TRBV10-3,-,CAISESSRGGNQPQHF,TGTGCCATCAGTGAGTCGAGCAGGGGTGGCAATCAGCCCCAGCATTTT
few,TRBJ1-5,TRBV4-2,-,CASSARGGNQPQHF,TGTGCCAGCAGCGCAAGGGGAGGTAATCAGCCCCAGCATTTT
once,TRBJ2-3,TRBV30,-,CAWNPGVGTDTQYF,TGTGCCTGGAATCCGGGGGTCGGCACAGATACGCAGTATTTT
-,TRBJ1-3,TRBV5-5,-,CASSFFDVGRSGNTIYF,TGTGCCAGCAGCTTCTTTGACGTGGGGCGTTCTGGAAACACCATATATTTT
-,TRBJ1-1,TRBV27,-,CASSLRPNTEAFF,TGTGCCAGCAGTTTACGTCCGAACACTGAAGCTTTCTTT
-,TRBJ2-7,TRBV7-6,TRBD2,CASSLGGDVHEQYF,TGTGCCAGCAGCTTGGGGGGGGACGTCCACGAGCAGTACTTC
-,TRBJ2-7,TRBV7-9,-,CAEGGGGNEQYF,TGTGCGGAGGGTGGAGGGGGTAACGAGCAGTACTTC
-,TRBJ1-3,TRBV9,TRBD1,CASSVEGAYGNTIYF,TGTGCCAGCAGCGTGGAGGGGGCGTATGGAAACACCATATATTTT
-,TRBJ1-2,TRBV5-4,TRBD1,CASSLVTGGSGYTF,TGTGCCAGCAGCTTGGTGACAGGGGGCTCTGGCTACACCTTC
-,TRBJ2-1,TRBV5-8,-,CASSLADNEQFF,TGTGCCAGCAGCTTGGCGGACAATGAGCAGTTCTTC
-,TRBJ1-2,TRBV28,TRBD1,CASNEQGEPFAGYTF,TGTGCCAGCAATGAACAGGGGGAACCGTTCGCTGGCTACACCTTC
once,TRBJ2-1,TRBV11-2,TRBD2,CASSPQTSYEQFF,TGTGCCAGCAGCCCCCAGACTAGCTACGAGCAGTTCTTC
-,TRBJ2-7,TRBV7-9,-,CASSSPPGYEQYF,TGTGCCAGCAGCTCTCCCCCGGGCTACGAGCAGTACTTC
-,TRBJ1-6,TRBV6-5,-,CASSYILGVSPLHF,TGTGCCAGCAGTTACATTTTGGGAGTCTCACCCCTCCACTTT
few,TRBJ1-5,TRBV5-4,-,CASSLGAENQPQHF,TGTGCCAGCAGCTTGGGGGCAGAGAATCAGCCCCAGCATTTT
-,TRBJ1-2,TRBV7-9,-,CASSTPREAPGDTF,TGTGCCAGCAGTACCCCCCGGGAGGCCCCCGGGGACACCTTC
-,TRBJ1-2,TRBV5-4,-,CASTLTPGTDGYTF,TGTGCCAGCACCTTAACGCCGGGGACTGATGGCTACACCTTC
-,TRBJ1-4,TRBV7-9,-,CASIPTDRPFEKLFF,TGTGCCAGCATCCCGACGGATAGACCTTTTGAAAAACTGTTTTTT
-,TRBJ2-1,TRBV4-1,-,CASSHPSRDEQFF,TGCGCCAGCAGCCACCCCAGTAGAGATGAGCAGTTCTTC
-,TRBJ2-2,TRBV27,TRBD2,CASSIGTSGSGELFF,TGTGCCAGCAGTATCGGGACTAGCGGCTCGGGGGAGCTGTTTTTT
once,TRBJ2-1,TRBV27,-,CASSTEYDEQFF,TGTGCCAGCAGTACCGAGTACGATGAGCAGTTCTTC
-,TRBJ2-2,TRBV2,-,CASSEGVGELFF,TGTGCCAGCAGTGAAGGAGTCGGGGAGCTGTTTTTT
-,TRBJ2-7,TRBV19,TRBD1,CASSISGTGIYEQYF,TGTGCCAGTAGTATATCGGGGACAGGAATCTACGAGCAGTACTTC
-,TRBJ2-1,TRBV9,-,CASKGSYNEQFF,TGTGCCAGCAAGGGTTCCTACAATGAGCAGTTCTTC
-,TRBJ2-2,TRBV11-2,-,CASSLIAGTGELFF,TGTGCCAGCAGCTTAATCGCGGGCACCGGGGAGCTGTTTTTT
-,TRBJ1-4,TRBV9,-,CASSVNPGANEKLFF,TGTGCCAGCAGCGTGAACCCAGGGGCGAATGAAAAACTGTTTTTT
-,TRBJ2-2,TRBV27,-,CASSPTNTGELFF,TGTGCCAGCAGTCCGACGAACACCGGGGAGCTGTTTTTT
-,TRBJ1-1,TRBV28,TRBD1,CASHDRGTEAFF,TGTGCCAGCCATGACAGGGGCACTGAAGCTTTCTTT
-,TRBJ1-1,TRBV15,-,CATSIRPLTTITEAFF,TGTGCCACCAGCATAAGGCCTCTCACCACCATCACTGAAGCTTTCTTT
-,TRBJ1-5,TRBV19,TRBD1,CATGTAYQPQHF,TGTGCCACAGGGACAGCCTATCAGCCCCAGCATTTT
once,TRBJ2-7,TRBV29-1,TRBD2,CSAREASYEQYF,TGCAGCGCCCGGGAGGCCTCCTACGAGCAGTACTTC
-,TRBJ2-6,TRBV27,TRBD1,CASSSGGWGSGANVLTF,TGTGCCAGCAGTTCAGGGGGTTGGGGCTCTGGGGCCAACGTCCTGACTTTC
-,TRBJ1-1,TRBV15,-,CATSPQTGGNTEAFF,TGTGCCACCAGCCCGCAGACAGGAGGGAACACTGAAGCTTTCTTT
-,TRBJ1-2,TRBV4-1,TRBD1,CASSQGPPDRDYGYTF,TGCGCCAGCAGCCAGGGACCCCCTGACAGGGACTATGGCTACACCTTC
-,TRBJ2-2,TRBV6-5,-,CASSYAGRTTGELFF,TGTGCCAGCAGTTACGCAGGGCGGACCACCGGGGAGCTGTTTTTT
-,TRBJ1-1,TRBV15,-,CATSRSGPEAFF,TGTGCCACCAGCAGGTCTGGGCCTGAAGCTTTCTTT
-,TRBJ2-1,TRBV19,TRBD2,CASSIRLAAYNEQFF,TGTGCCAGTAGTATTAGACTAGCGGCCTACAATGAGCAGTTCTTC
-,TRBJ1-2,TRBV6-1,TRBD1,CASSETGTDFYGYTF,TGTGCCAGCAGTGAAACGGGGACAGACTTCTATGGCTACACCTTC
-,TRBJ2-5,TRBV7-8,-,CASSLLDSRLEETQYF,TGTGCCAGCAGCTTATTGGACAGTCGTCTGGAGGAGACCCAGTACTTC
-,TRBJ1-1,TRBV5-5,TRBD1,CASSPGQGGTYTEAFF,TGTGCCAGCAGCCCTGGACAGGGCGGTACGTACACTGAAGCTTTCTTT
-,TRBJ2-3,TRBV19,-,CASRSGPDSPEVTDTQYF,TGTGCCAGTCGCAGCGGCCCGGACAGTCCCGAAGTCACAGATACGCAGTATTTT
-,TRBJ2-7,TRBV5-1,TRBD2,CASSLKSLAGGLYEQYF,TGCGCCAGCAGCTTGAAGTCACTAGCGGGAGGGCTCTACGAGCAGTACTTC
once,TRBJ1-1,TRBV4-1,TRBD1,CASSLHRQGGTEAFF,TGCGCCAGCAGCCTTCACCGACAGGGGGGAACTGAAGCTTTCTTT
-,TRBJ1-1,TRBV7-9,-,CASTLGGGYTEAFF,TGTGCCAGCACCTTGGGAGGGGGATACACTGAAGCTTTCTTT